The 2 T cell receptor beta chains given below trace back to one sample, sequenced in a study of graft-versus-host responses after intestinal transplantation. These TCRs' antigens remain unknown. The protocol was immunoSEQ multiplex PCR, while the TCRdb copy is restricted to in-frame clones and leaves out a portion. The sample carries 35,000 to 45,000 clones, 85% to 95% recorded once. The specimen comprised unstimulated CD8+ T cells sorted from spleen or lymph node cells, sampled before transplant. All receptors derive from a human donor who was the organ donor for an intestinal transplant.

This sequence joins TRBV6-5 and TRBJ2-5; D may match TRBD1 or TRBD2 (5 bases each). The length of the CDR3 is 15 residues. The germline V and J ends were trimmed by 6 bases and 4 bases, with 18 bases remaining between them. Looked up from germline, CDR1 is MNHEY and CDR2 is SVGAGI. This chain's CDR3 is CASSPISGGGETQYF. CDR3 bases: TGTGCCAGCAGCCCTATAAGCGGTGGGGGAGAGACCCAGTACTTC.

This rearrangement joins TRBV11-3 to TRBJ2-1, with TRBD2 as a possible D gene (6 bases). V was shortened by 4 bases and J by 7 bases, with 17 bases between the two germline ends. CDR1 is SGHNT, CDR2 YENEEA, per germline. This CDR3 is built from 15 residues. For the CDR3, the DNA is TGTGCCAGCAGCTCGGCGGGGCAGGGTTGGAATGAGCAGTTCTTC. Its protein is CASSSAGQGWNEQFF. Full variable domain (rest looked up from reference TRBV11-3 and TRBJ2-1): EAGVVQSPRYKIIEKKQPVAFWCNPISGHNTLYWYLQNLGQGPELLIRYENEEAVDDSQLPKDRFSAERLKGVDSTLKIQPAELGDSAVYLCASSSAGQGWNEQFFGPGTRLTVL.